This T cell receptor beta chain was retrieved from a study of T cell responses to AZD1222 COVID-19 vaccine. V gave up 7 bases and J gave up 3 bases, with 12 bases separating them. This CDR3 contains 13 residues. Germline CDR1 is MDHEN and CDR2 is SYDVKM. TCRdb keeps only in-frame clones here, not all; method: immunoSEQ multiplex PCR. The table has around 120,000 clones, roughly 92% seen once. Source: peripheral blood, taken 28 days after the second AZD1222 dose. V usage is TRBV28 and J usage is TRBJ1-2, with D possibly matching TRBD1 (6 bases). The TCR comes from an adult who received the AZD1222 COVID-19 vaccine. The CDR3 protein is CASKPSGDYGYTF. CDR3 DNA: TGTGCCAGCAAACCTTCAGGGGACTATGGCTACACCTTC.